The 24 T cell receptor beta chains listed next were all sequenced from one sample in a study of T-cell memory formation after mild COVID-19. A single record per CDR3 protein comes from TCRdb applying MiXCR to the 5' RACE reads. The table has 250,000 to 400,000 distinct CDR3 sequences, 14% seen once. Specimen: PBMCs or a T cell subset sorted from them (not recorded which). Every receptor here comes from a man between 18 and 29 years old who had mild COVID-19 (a few samples of this study predate the infection). Cell type and time point are not known.

Only a few counts were recorded for this clonotype. The chain uses TRBV29-1 and TRBJ1-1; D is undetermined. V was cut by 7 bases and J by 6 bases, with 9 bases left in between. CDR1 and CDR2 from the germline V gene are SQVTM and ANQGSEA. The CDR3 is 10 amino acids. This CDR3 reads CSAASAEAFF. CDR3 nucleotide sequence: TGCAGCGCGGCGTCGGCTGAAGCTTTCTTT.

This chain links TRBV20-1 with TRBJ2-3; D remains ambiguous. The CDR3 consists of 14 residues. The germline V gene encodes CDR1 DFQATT and CDR2 SNEGSKA (reference sequence). Trimming left V 0 bases short and J 1 base short, with 8 bases between. The CDR3 spells CSAREGWGTDTQYF. The CDR3 bases are TGCAGTGCTAGAGAGGGCTGGGGCACAGATACGCAGTATTTT.

This clonotype was found a few times. The rearrangement joins TRBV3-1 to TRBJ1-5; D gene unclear. Deletions cut 8 bases from V and 7 bases from J, with 12 bases between. CDR1 is LGHDT, CDR2 YNNKEL, per germline (reference sequence). This CDR3 contains 12 residues. CDR3 sequence: CASSGWGQPQHF. CDR3 nucleotide sequence: TGTGCCAGCTCCGGCTGGGGACAGCCCCAGCATTTT.

V is TRBV6-5 and J is TRBJ1-6; the D is unclear. The germline gives CDR1 MNHEY, CDR2 SVGAGI. The V gene lost 10 bases and the J gene lost 4 bases, with 14 bases spanning the gap. The CDR3 loop spans 14 amino acids. The CDR3 DNA reads TGTGCCACGCACTTCGGAGAGTATAATTCACCCCTCCACTTT. Protein sequence: CATHFGEYNSPLHF.

This clonotype appeared many times. The chain employs TRBV6-5 and TRBJ1-2; tentatively, D is TRBD1 (5 bases). V was trimmed by 0 bases and J by 7 bases, leaving 9 bases between them. This CDR3 contains 13 residues. CDR1 and CDR2 (germline): MNHEY, SVGAGI. CDR3 region: CASSYSGTRGYTF. CDR3 DNA sequence: TGTGCCAGCAGTTACTCAGGGACGCGTGGCTACACCTTC.

This clonotype was picked up a small number of times. V gene TRBV7-6 combines with J gene TRBJ2-1; possibly TRBD2 for D (6 bases). Germline V gene sequence: CDR1 SGHVS, CDR2 FNYEAQ. The CDR3 totals 17 residues. Deletions cut 4 bases from V and 9 bases from J, with 25 bases between. In DNA form, the CDR3 reads TGTGCCAGCAGCTCTAACCCACTAGCCTACCTTTCCGGTGAGCAGTTCTTC. This sequence encodes CASSSNPLAYLSGEQFF.

The chain is built from TRBV6-5 and TRBJ2-2; D tentatively fits TRBD1 or TRBD2 (5 bases each). The V and J ends lost 5 bases and 7 bases respectively, with 14 bases between them. Per the germline V gene, CDR1 is MNHEY and CDR2 is SVGAGI. This CDR3 contains 14 residues. CDR3 protein: CASSKWDPVGELFF. The CDR3 nucleotides read TGTGCCAGCAGTAAATGGGACCCCGTCGGGGAGCTGTTTTTT.

V usage is TRBV12-3 or TRBV12-4 and J usage is TRBJ1-1, with D unresolved. This CDR3 spans 15 amino acids. V was pared by 3 bases and J by 4 bases, with 15 bases between. The chain's CDR3 is CASSFWNQLPTEAFF. CDR3 coding DNA: TGTGCCAGCAGTTTCTGGAATCAACTCCCCACTGAAGCTTTCTTT.

This rearrangement joins TRBV15 to TRBJ1-2; 9 positions match TRBD1. V lost 1 base, J lost 8 bases, and 5 bases stayed unmatched. Germline values: CDR1 LNHNV, CDR2 YYDKDF (reference sequence). This CDR3 has 14 amino acids. The CDR3 nucleotides are TGTGCCACCAGCAGAGTACAGGGGGCCAAGGGCTACACCTTC. This sequence encodes CATSRVQGAKGYTF.

The chain couples TRBV20-1 to TRBJ2-1; D perhaps matches TRBD2 (5 bases). Looked up from germline, CDR1 is DFQATT and CDR2 is SNEGSKA (reference sequence). V lost 7 bases and J 7 bases, leaving 17 bases between the germline ends. CDR3 length: 13 amino acids. CDR3 in amino acids: CSVGGIPANEQFF. CDR3 sequence (DNA): TGCAGTGTTGGAGGCATCCCCGCGAATGAGCAGTTCTTC.

This clonotype turned up a few times. The chain is built from TRBV7-6 and TRBJ2-3; D is tentatively TRBD1 or TRBD2 (6 bases each). In germline, CDR1 is SGHVS, CDR2 FNYEAQ. This CDR3 comprises 13 residues. Between the trimmed V and J ends, which lost 4 bases and 3 bases, there was a span of 8 bases. The DNA of the CDR3 is TGTGCCAGCAGCTCGGGGGCTACAGATACGCAGTATTTT. The encoded protein is CASSSGATDTQYF. Filled out from reference TRBV7-6 and TRBJ2-3, the complete variable domain reads GAGVSQSPRYKVTKRGQDVALRCDPISGHVSLYWYRQALGQGPEFLTYFNYEAQQDKSGLPNDRFSAERPEGSISTLTIQRTEQRDSAMYRCASSSGATDTQYFGPGTRLTVL.

This clonotype was recorded at least ten times. V usage is TRBV12-3 or TRBV12-4 and J usage is TRBJ2-3, with D perhaps matching TRBD2 (6 bases). The CDR3 sequence is 15 residues long. Trimming shortened V by 9 bases and J by 0 bases, and 16 bases separated the two germline ends. The CDR3 loop reads CASTLRGVSTDTQYF. In DNA form, the CDR3 reads TGTGCCAGTACCCTCCGCGGGGTTAGCACAGATACGCAGTATTTT.

The chain carries TRBV10-3 and TRBJ2-3; 7 bases are a match to TRBD1. The CDR3 is 15 residues long. V gave up 0 bases and J gave up 2 bases; unmatched junction bases: 2. Germline CDR1 and CDR2: ENHRY and SYGVKD. CDR3 in amino acids: CAISESGQLTDTQYF. For the CDR3, the DNA is TGTGCCATCAGTGAGTCGGGACAGCTCACAGATACGCAGTATTTT.

This clonotype has just a few counts. The gene calls are TRBV12-3 or TRBV12-4 and TRBJ2-3, with 8 positions matching TRBD2. The V and J ends lost 3 bases and 2 bases, in that order; junction bases with no gene match: 4. The CDR3 has 15 residues. CDR3 loop: CASSFSGGDTDTQYF. DNA of the CDR3: TGTGCCAGCAGTTTTTCGGGGGGGGACACAGATACGCAGTATTTT.

This clonotype was observed a handful of times. This sequence joins TRBV3-1 and TRBJ1-3; 8 bases are shared with TRBD1. CDR1 is LGHDT, CDR2 YNNKEL, per germline (reference sequence). CDR3 size: 14 residues. After removal of 4 bases from V and 12 bases from J, the junction contained 11 bases not matched to a gene. DNA for the CDR3: TGTGCCAGCAGCCGACACGATGGACAGGGCTTCATATATTTT. Its protein is CASSRHDGQGFIYF. The variable domain in full, completed from reference TRBV3-1 and TRBJ1-3, reads DTAVSQTPKYLVTQMGNDKSIKCEQNLGHDTMYWYKQDSKKFLKIMFSYNNKELIINETVPNRFSPKSPDKAHLNLHINSLELGDSAVYFCASSRHDGQGFIYFGEGSWLTVV.

The rearrangement links TRBV12-3 or TRBV12-4 to TRBJ1-2; D gene ambiguous. Trimming removed 10 bases at V and 5 bases at J, with 17 bases between. This CDR3 is built from 13 residues. CDR3 DNA sequence: TGTGCCATCTCACGCCCGGAGAGGTATGGCTACACCTTC. This encodes CAISRPERYGYTF.

Points on this clonotype: Given a much more abundant clone one base away, this may be a read error. The chain is built from TRBV7-9 and TRBJ2-3; 8 nucleotides line up with TRBD2. V lost 5 bases to trimming and J lost 5 bases; unmatched junction nucleotides: 12. This CDR3 is 16 amino acids long. The germline V gene encodes CDR1 SEHNR and CDR2 FQNEAQ (reference sequence). In DNA form, the CDR3 reads TGTGCCAGCAGCGACGAGACTAGCGCGAGGGGAGATACGCAGTATTTT. Its translation: CASSDETSARGDTQYF.

For the CDR3, the DNA is TGTGCCAGCAGTCCCCGGACAGGGTTTGAAGCTTTCTTT. Translation gives CASSPRTGFEAFF. The V and J genes are TRBV6-5 and TRBJ1-1; 8 positions agree with TRBD1. V was pared by 5 bases and J by 7 bases, with 6 bases of the junction left unmatched. Germline V gives CDR1 MNHEY, CDR2 SVGAGI. This CDR3 has 13 amino acids.

The V gene is TRBV12-3 or TRBV12-4, the J gene TRBJ1-2; D is perhaps TRBD1 (5 bases). The CDR3 is 14 amino acids. V was shortened by 8 bases and J by 4 bases, with 17 bases between the two germline ends. The CDR3 loop reads CASGGPVHIYGYTF. In nucleotides, the CDR3 is TGTGCCAGCGGGGGTCCCGTGCATATCTATGGCTACACCTTC.

This clonotype was counted between two and nine times. The V call is TRBV21-1, the J call TRBJ2-5. TRBV21-1 is described as a pseudogene. The CDR3 is 14 amino acids. The CDR3 DNA reads as TGTGCCAGCAGCAAAAAGGGTAAAGCAGAGACCCAGTACTTC. Protein: CASSKKGKAETQYF.

The gene calls are TRBV7-3 and TRBJ2-5, with unresolved D. Trimming left V 7 bases short and J 0 bases short, with 15 bases between. The CDR3 is 15 residues long. Looked up from germline, CDR1 is SGHTA and CDR2 is FQGTGA. CDR3 residues: CASTPAIGYQETQYF. Here the CDR3 DNA reads TGTGCCAGCACCCCGGCGATAGGGTACCAAGAGACCCAGTACTTC.

Many counts were recorded for this clonotype. The genes are TRBV2 and TRBJ1-2; D remains ambiguous. Trimming left V 5 bases short and J 4 bases short, with 14 bases between. Germline-derived CDR1 and CDR2 are SNHLY and FYNNEI. The CDR3 consists of 14 residues. CDR3 DNA sequence: TGTGCCAGCAGTTACGAAATGGTCTTCTATGGCTACACCTTC. It is translated as CASSYEMVFYGYTF.

The CDR3 DNA follows: TGTGCCACCAGTGATTTGTTCCAATTGAGGGGCCGGGCTAGCAATCAGCCCCAGCATTTT. This gives the protein CATSDLFQLRGRASNQPQHF. The chain has TRBV24-1 and TRBJ1-5; weak D call: TRBD1 (5 bases). The CDR3 totals 20 residues. V lost 0 bases to trimming and J lost 0 bases, with 20 bases between them. CDR1 KGHDR and CDR2 SFDVKD come from the germline V gene.

The chain carries TRBV28 and TRBJ2-5; D assignment may be TRBD1 or TRBD2 (5 bases each). Germline CDR1 reads MDHEN; CDR2 reads SYDVKM. The CDR3 has 15 residues. The V gene lost 5 bases and the J gene lost 5 bases, with 18 bases spanning the gap. Here the CDR3 DNA reads TGTGCCAGCAGTCACGGAACCGGGACGGTGGAGACCCAGTACTTC. Its translation: CASSHGTGTVETQYF.